This TCR beta chain is drawn from a study of blood T cell repertoires in COVID-19. Across the study: Some COVID-19 samples were acute and others convalescent; all came from the United States, Italy and Spain. T cells, B-cell-depleted T cells, or PBMCs supplied cDNA or gDNA.

This clone showed up just once. In the authors' workflow: Amplification of reference gene primers was used by the study to estimate nucleated cell counts. The table came from immunoSEQ multiplex PCR; TCRdb's copy has only in-frame clones and leaves some out. The DNA was the basis for D and trimming; V, J and clone size are from that table. This table holds nearly 55,000 clones, 65% to 80% found once. The CDR3 loop spans 12 amino acids. Germline loops: CDR1 ENHRY, CDR2 SYGVKD. The V end lost 0 bases, the J end lost 14 bases, and 13 bases lay between the germline ends. The TCR sequence derives from a human donor with active or convalescent COVID-19. The donor label of this sample is uncertain. V is TRBV10-3 and J is TRBJ2-5, with unresolved D. Sequenced: peripheral blood. CDR3 sequence: CAISESTFGQYF. DNA for the CDR3: TGTGCCATCAGTGAGTCAACATTTGGCCAATACTTC.